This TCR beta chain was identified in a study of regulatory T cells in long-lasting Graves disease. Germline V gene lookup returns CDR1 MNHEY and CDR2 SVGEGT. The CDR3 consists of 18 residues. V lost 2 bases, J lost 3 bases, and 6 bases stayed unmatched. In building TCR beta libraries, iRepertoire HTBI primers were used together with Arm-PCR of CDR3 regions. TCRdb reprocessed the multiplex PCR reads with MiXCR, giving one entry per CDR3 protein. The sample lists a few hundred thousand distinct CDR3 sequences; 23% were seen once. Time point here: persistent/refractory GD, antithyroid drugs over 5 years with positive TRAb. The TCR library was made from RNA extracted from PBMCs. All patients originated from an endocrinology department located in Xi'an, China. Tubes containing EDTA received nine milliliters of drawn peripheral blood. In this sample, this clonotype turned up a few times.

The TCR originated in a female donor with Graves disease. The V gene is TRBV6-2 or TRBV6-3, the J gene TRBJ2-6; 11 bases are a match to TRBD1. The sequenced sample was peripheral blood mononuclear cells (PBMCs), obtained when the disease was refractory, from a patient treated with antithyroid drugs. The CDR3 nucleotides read TGTGCCAGCAGTTACCCCGGACAGGGGGCGGGTGGGGCCAACGTCCTGACTTTC. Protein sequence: CASSYPGQGAGGANVLTF.